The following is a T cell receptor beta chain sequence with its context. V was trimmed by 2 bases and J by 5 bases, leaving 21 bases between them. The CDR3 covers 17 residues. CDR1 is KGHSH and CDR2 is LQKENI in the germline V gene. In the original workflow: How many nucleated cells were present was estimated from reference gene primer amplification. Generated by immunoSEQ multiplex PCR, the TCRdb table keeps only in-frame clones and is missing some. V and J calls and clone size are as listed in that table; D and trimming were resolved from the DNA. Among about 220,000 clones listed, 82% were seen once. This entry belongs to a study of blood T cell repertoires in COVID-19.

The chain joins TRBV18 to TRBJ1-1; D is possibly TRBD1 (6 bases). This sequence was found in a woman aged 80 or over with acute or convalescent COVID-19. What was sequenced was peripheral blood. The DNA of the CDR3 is TGTGCCAGCTCACCAATCATGGCGCCCAGGGGCCCGACTGAAGCTTTCTTT. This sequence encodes CASSPIMAPRGPTEAFF. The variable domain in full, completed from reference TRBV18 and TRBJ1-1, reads NAGVMQNPRHLVRRRGQEARLRCSPMKGHSHVYWYRQLPEEGLKFMVYLQKENIIDESGMPKERFSAEFPKEGPSILRIQQVVRGDSAAYFCASSPIMAPRGPTEAFFGQGTRLTVV.